The next 20 T cell receptor beta chains were all read from a single sample in a study of post-analysis software for immune sequencing data. Points from the study as a whole: Roughly five TRBV segments appeared more often in patients than in controls, and TRBV5-6, TRBV5-1 and TRBV20-1 were among these.

Included in the TCR beta cDNA libraries were unique molecular identifiers. TCRdb independently ran MiXCR on the PCR reads; one entry per CDR3 protein. This table has roughly 670,000 distinct CDR3 sequences, 59% appearing once. These receptors have no known antigen. Sequenced material: blood. The receptors stem from a girl aged 2 to 9 with multiple sclerosis.

V gene TRBV7-3 combines with J gene TRBJ2-5, with 14 bases matching TRBD2. Germline loops: CDR1 SGHTA, CDR2 FQGTGA. This CDR3 is built from 17 residues. The J segment lost 2 bases and the V segment lost 2 bases, leaving 4 bases of the junction unmatched. CDR3 in amino acids: CASSLRGLAGGQETQYF. The CDR3 nucleotides read TGTGCCAGCAGCTTACGAGGACTAGCGGGAGGACAAGAGACCCAGTACTTC.

The chain combines TRBV20-1 with TRBJ2-6, with D possibly called TRBD1 or TRBD2 (7 bases each). This CDR3 comprises 17 residues. The germline gives CDR1 DFQATT, CDR2 SNEGSKA (reference sequence). Trimming stripped 6 bases from V and 2 bases from J, with 20 bases between. DNA for the CDR3: TGCAGTGCGGCATCCGGGGCAGGGGGGGCTGGGGCCAACGTCCTGACTTTC. Translating gives CSAASGAGGAGANVLTF.

The chain employs TRBV20-1 and TRBJ2-1, with 12 bases lining up with TRBD2. J gave up 12 bases and V 1 base, and 13 bases lay outside the gene matches. CDR3 length: 16 residues. CDR1 and CDR2 from the germline V gene are DFQATT and SNEGSKA (reference sequence). CDR3 region: CSARGSASGGAGPQFF. CDR3 coding DNA: TGCAGTGCTAGAGGATCGGCTAGCGGGGGGGCGGGTCCGCAGTTCTTC.

This clonotype occurred a few times. The chain links TRBV10-3 to TRBJ1-2; D is undetermined. The V end was cut by 6 bases, the J end by 6 bases, with 11 bases between. The CDR3 loop spans 12 amino acids. Germline CDR1 is ENHRY and CDR2 is SYGVKD. The CDR3 loop is CAISKAQDGYTF. In DNA form, the CDR3 reads TGTGCCATCAGCAAGGCCCAGGATGGCTACACCTTC.

This clonotype has a single count. The CDR3 loop reads CASTLGGSHNEQFF. In DNA, the CDR3 is TGCGCCAGCACCCTCGGGGGGTCCCACAATGAGCAGTTCTTC. V and J are TRBV5-1 and TRBJ2-1, with 7 bases matching TRBD2. V lost 6 bases to trimming and J lost 5 bases; unmatched junction nucleotides: 8. Germline CDR1 is SGHRS and CDR2 is YFSETQ. The length of the CDR3 is 14 residues.

The chain links TRBV2 to TRBJ2-4, with 8 bases fitting TRBD1. Germline V gene sequence: CDR1 SNHLY, CDR2 FYNNEI. CDR3 length: 14 residues. Trimming removed 4 bases from V and 6 bases from J; junction bases left unmatched: 5. The CDR3 DNA reads as TGTGCCAGCAGTGGGACAGGGAGAGCAAACATTCAGTACTTC. The encoded protein is CASSGTGRANIQYF. The whole variable domain, filled in from reference TRBV2 and TRBJ2-4, reads EPEVTQTPSHQVTQMGQEVILRCVPISNHLYFYWYRQILGQKVEFLVSFYNNEISEKSEIFDDQFSVERPDGSNFTLKIRSTKLEDSAMYFCASSGTGRANIQYFGAGTRLSVL.

The chain employs TRBV2 and TRBJ2-3; tentatively, D is TRBD1 (5 bases). CDR1 and CDR2 from the germline V gene are SNHLY and FYNNEI. This CDR3 has 14 amino acids. V dropped 8 bases and J dropped 7 bases, with 19 bases sitting between them. The CDR3 DNA is TGTGCCAGCTCCAACAACCTGCCAGGGCATACGCAGTATTTT. Amino acid sequence: CASSNNLPGHTQYF.

The genes are TRBV6-2 or TRBV6-3 and TRBJ2-2; D uncertain. The V and J ends lost 4 bases and 2 bases respectively, with 20 bases between them. The CDR3 extends over 18 amino acids. Looked up from germline, CDR1 is MNHEY and CDR2 is SVGEGT. The CDR3 here is CASSSPLEHEPNTGELFF. The DNA of the CDR3 is TGTGCCAGCAGTTCGCCCCTGGAACACGAACCTAACACCGGGGAGCTGTTTTTT.

The J gene is TRBJ2-7, the V gene TRBV20-1; 7 nucleotides agree with TRBD1. CDR1 DFQATT and CDR2 SNEGSKA come from the germline V gene (reference sequence). V trimming: 5 bases; J trimming: 4 bases; junction bases outside the gene matches: 14. The CDR3 spans 15 residues. The CDR3 region is CSAGGTGTAFYEQYF. For the CDR3, the DNA is TGCAGTGCTGGAGGAACCGGGACAGCTTTTTACGAGCAGTACTTC.

In regard to this clonotype: An end of the junction does not agree with germline; a read error may underlie this. The rearrangement uses TRBV6-5 and TRBJ2-1; weak D call: TRBD2 (6 bases). Per the germline V gene, CDR1 is MNHEY and CDR2 is SVGAGI. This CDR3 spans 14 amino acids. The CDR3 DNA reads as TGTACCAGCAGTTACACGGGGGACCTCAATGAGCAGTTCTTC. This gives the protein CTSSYTGDLNEQFF.

The chain uses TRBV5-1 and TRBJ2-1; 12 bases fit TRBD2. The ends lost 1 base at V and 9 bases at J; junction bases unmatched: 5. Germline CDR1 reads SGHRS; CDR2 reads YFSETQ. This CDR3 contains 15 residues. CDR3 sequence (DNA): TGCGCCAGCAGCTTGCTGACTAGCGGGAGTCTTGAGCAGTTCTTC. As protein: CASSLLTSGSLEQFF. Full variable domain (outside the CDR3, taken from reference TRBV5-1 and TRBJ2-1): KAGVTQTPRYLIKTRGQQVTLSCSPISGHRSVSWYQQTPGQGLQFLFEYFSETQRNKGNFPGRFSGRQFSNSRSEMNVSTLELGDSALYLCASSLLTSGSLEQFFGPGTRLTVL.

This rearrangement joins TRBV20-1 to TRBJ1-2, with D possibly TRBD1 on 5 matching bases. The CDR3 has 14 amino acids. Germline CDR1 is DFQATT and CDR2 is SNEGSKA (reference sequence). Trimming removed 5 bases from V and 3 bases from J, with 16 bases in between. Written as DNA, the CDR3 is TGCAGTGCTGACTTAATGACAGCTTACTATGGCTACACCTTC. Its translation is CSADLMTAYYGYTF.

The J gene is TRBJ2-1, the V gene TRBV3-1; D remains unclear. Trimming removed 4 bases from V and 7 bases from J, with 14 bases in between. Germline loops: CDR1 LGHDT, CDR2 YNNKEL (reference sequence). The length of the CDR3 is 14 residues. The CDR3 DNA is TGTGCCAGCAGCCCGATATTGATGGGAAATGAGCAGTTCTTC. Its protein product is CASSPILMGNEQFF.

This clonotype was picked up a small number of times. The V gene is TRBV6-1, the J gene TRBJ2-5; D assignment may be TRBD1 or TRBD2 (5 bases each). The CDR3 runs 14 residues. Germline CDR1 MNHNS, CDR2 SASEGT. V lost 7 bases and J 5 bases, leaving 17 bases between the germline ends. In DNA, the CDR3 is TGTGCCAGCAAACCCGAGCCGGGGACGGAGACCCAGTACTTC. Translating gives CASKPEPGTETQYF.

The J gene is TRBJ1-1, the V gene TRBV7-2; 7 bases match TRBD1. After removal of 2 bases from V and 7 bases from J, the junction contained 16 bases not matched to a gene. Germline CDR1 is SGHTA and CDR2 is FQGNSA. This CDR3 is 17 amino acids long. This chain's CDR3 is CASSLRIGPGGSDEAFF. The CDR3, as DNA: TGTGCCAGCAGCTTAAGAATCGGGCCAGGGGGGAGTGATGAAGCTTTCTTT.

The rearrangement links TRBV4-3 to TRBJ2-3; D unclear. Germline values: CDR1 LGHNA, CDR2 YSLEER. The CDR3 sequence is 15 residues long. Trimming stripped 0 bases from V and 3 bases from J, with 10 bases between. The CDR3 bases are TGCGCCAGCAGCCAAGAGGGGTCAGGTACAGATACGCAGTATTTT. It encodes CASSQEGSGTDTQYF.

This clonotype was seen once. The chain couples TRBV2 to TRBJ2-4; D is unresolved. Germline-derived CDR1 and CDR2 are SNHLY and FYNNEI. CDR3 size: 15 residues. V was cut by 2 bases and J by 7 bases, with 15 bases left in between. CDR3 loop: CASSEKGGLGNIQYF. In DNA, the CDR3 is TGTGCCAGCAGTGAAAAGGGCGGTCTGGGCAACATTCAGTACTTC.

V and J are TRBV27 and TRBJ1-1, with D unclear. Germline CDR1 reads MNHEY; CDR2 reads SMNVEV (reference sequence). Trimming shortened V by 2 bases and J by 4 bases, and 8 bases separated the two germline ends. The CDR3 loop spans 13 amino acids. The CDR3 loop reads CASSLRQSTEAFF. In DNA form, the CDR3 reads TGTGCCAGCAGTTTAAGGCAGAGCACTGAAGCTTTCTTT.

This sequence joins TRBV12-3 or TRBV12-4 and TRBJ1-5; D unclear. This CDR3 comprises 13 residues. Deletions cut 5 bases from V and 3 bases from J, with 8 bases between. The DNA of the CDR3 is TGTGCCAGCAGTCGCGGGTACAATCAGCCCCAGCATTTT. It encodes CASSRGYNQPQHF.

V gene TRBV20-1 combines with J gene TRBJ2-3, with 11 bases aligning to TRBD2. The germline V gene has CDR1 DFQATT and CDR2 SNEGSKA (reference sequence). V dropped 2 bases and J dropped 6; count of bases not matched to a gene: 10. The CDR3 runs to 16 residues. CDR3 residues: CSARRLAGGLRDTQYF. DNA for the CDR3: TGCAGTGCTAGAAGGCTAGCGGGGGGCCTACGGGATACGCAGTATTTT.